Listed here are 28 T cell receptor beta chains from one sample, sequenced in a study of beta chain features in type 1 diabetes (dated by TCRdb to the late 2010s). The research as a whole found: Type 1 diabetes patients showed a moderate but significant shortening of TCRB CDR3 length in all four CD4+ subsets.

Libraries were constructed by the immunoSEQ multiplex PCR assay. The High Capacity cDNA Reverse Transcription Kit was used to reverse transcribe all of the isolated RNA, meaning that expressed TCRB transcripts were what got sequenced. Held by TCRdb, this immuneACCESS table contains in-frame sequences only and omits some clones. Under half of the omission traces to an unresolved V gene where checked; the cause of the rest is unknown. Counted in this sample were 200,000 to 300,000 clones; roughly 22% of them appeared once. The top ten hold 0.028% of the sample. These receptors have no known antigen. The sequenced sample consisted of naive CD4+ T cells from blood. The label giving this sample's cell subset or site can be read as: true naive CD4+ T cells. All receptors derive from a woman aged 40 to 50 with type 1 diabetes.

This clone showed up just a few times. This chain joins TRBV29-1 and TRBJ1-2; D ambiguous. The CDR3 spans 11 residues. From germline, CDR1 is SQVTM and CDR2 ANQGSEA. V dropped 4 bases and J dropped 8 bases, with 11 bases sitting between them. The CDR3 coding sequence is TGCAGCGTTGCGGTGAGCAACGGCTACACCTTC. This sequence encodes CSVAVSNGYTF.

This clone was observed a few times. The chain uses TRBV6-5 and TRBJ2-7; D gene uncertain. V shed 6 bases and J shed 4 bases, with 16 bases lying between them. The CDR3 spans 14 residues. From germline, CDR1 is MNHEY and CDR2 SVGAGI. The CDR3 here is CASSRAVASYEQYF. The CDR3 bases are TGTGCCAGCAGCCGAGCCGTCGCCTCATACGAGCAGTACTTC.

This rearrangement joins TRBV7-9 to TRBJ1-3, with D hard to call. Germline CDR1 and CDR2: SEHNR and FQNEAQ (reference sequence). The CDR3 extends over 16 amino acids. Trimming pared 5 bases from V and 4 bases from J, leaving 18 bases between. The CDR3 protein is CASSPPSAAAGNTIYF. In DNA, the CDR3 is TGTGCCAGCAGCCCTCCCTCTGCGGCAGCCGGAAACACCATATATTTT.

This clone was detected only a few times. V and J are TRBV18 and TRBJ2-5, with no clear D. The CDR3 contains 13 residues. The V end was cut by 6 bases, the J end by 2 bases, with 10 bases between. Germline values: CDR1 KGHSH, CDR2 LQKENI. The CDR3 nucleotides read TGTGCCAGCTCTCCGACAACTCAAGAGACCCAGTACTTC. As protein: CASSPTTQETQYF.

This clone occurred a few times. This chain links TRBV5-6 with TRBJ2-5; 8 nucleotides agree with TRBD2. J was trimmed by 2 bases and V by 2 bases; bases with no gene match: 11. In germline, CDR1 is SGHDT, CDR2 YYEEEE. This CDR3 comprises 17 residues. The CDR3 DNA sequence: TGTGCCAGCAGCTTTCCCCCCCGACTAGCGACTCAAGAGACCCAGTACTTC. Protein sequence: CASSFPPRLATQETQYF.

This clone was seen more than once but under ten times. The rearrangement joins TRBV5-1 to TRBJ2-7; 12 bases are shared with TRBD2. The germline CDR1 and CDR2 sequences are SGHRS and YFSETQ. The V gene end was trimmed by 4 bases and the J gene end by 4 bases; junction bases not matched to a gene: 3. The CDR3 spans 14 residues. Here the CDR3 DNA reads TGCGCCAGCAGCCCTGGGACTAGCGGGTACGAGCAGTACTTC. Translating gives CASSPGTSGYEQYF.

Here the CDR3 DNA reads TGTGCCAGCAGCCCTCTCCGCGGGAGCACCGGGGAGCTGTTTTTT. This translates into CASSPLRGSTGELFF. The V gene is TRBV7-2, the J gene TRBJ2-2; the match to TRBD2 covers 7 bases. With 5 bases clipped from V and 4 bases from J, the junction kept 7 bases outside the gene matches. Looked up from germline, CDR1 is SGHTA and CDR2 is FQGNSA. This CDR3 has 15 amino acids.

This clone turned up a few times. V is TRBV9 and J is TRBJ1-6; 9 bases fit TRBD1. CDR1 SGDLS and CDR2 YYNGEE come from the germline V gene. The V gene end was trimmed by 5 bases and the J gene end by 7 bases; junction bases not matched to a gene: 4. There are 14 residues in the CDR3. In nucleotides, the CDR3 is TGTGCCAGCAGTGGGGACAGGGTGAATTCACCCCTCCACTTT. It translates to CASSGDRVNSPLHF.

This clone came up a few times. This sequence joins TRBV6-5 and TRBJ1-2; possible D gene TRBD1, 5 bases. This CDR3 comprises 13 residues. V dropped 0 bases and J dropped 8 bases, with 10 bases sitting between them. CDR1 and CDR2 (germline): MNHEY, SVGAGI. The CDR3 spells CASSYSAGGGYTF. The DNA for the CDR3 is TGTGCCAGCAGTTACTCGGCGGGGGGGGGCTACACCTTC.

This chain links TRBV29-1 with TRBJ2-3; possibly TRBD2 for D (5 bases). The CDR3 runs to 14 residues. Per germline, CDR1 SQVTM and CDR2 ANQGSEA. The V end lost 5 bases, the J end lost 1 base, and 13 bases lay between the germline ends. CDR3 DNA sequence: TGCAGCGTTACCCAGAGGGTCCGCACAGATACGCAGTATTTT. This translates into CSVTQRVRTDTQYF.

This clone was detected only a few times. The J gene is TRBJ2-7, the V gene TRBV29-1; D gene unclear. The CDR3 totals 13 residues. Germline assignment: CDR1 SQVTM and CDR2 ANQGSEA. Trimming removed 5 bases at V and 2 bases at J, with 13 bases between. The DNA for the CDR3 is TGCAGCGTTCGTGGCAGGCTGGCCTACGAGCAGTACTTC. Residues: CSVRGRLAYEQYF.

This clone was recorded a few times. The genes are TRBV5-1 and TRBJ2-7; a weak D match, TRBD1 (5 bases). Germline CDR1 and CDR2: SGHRS and YFSETQ. The ends were cut back, 0 bases at V and 6 bases at J, with 13 bases in the middle. The CDR3 consists of 14 residues. The CDR3 nucleotides are TGCGCCAGCAGCTTGGCCGGTGACAGCCCCGAGCAGTACTTC. Translating it yields CASSLAGDSPEQYF.

The sample holds a few counts of this clone. The V and J genes are TRBV29-1 and TRBJ2-5; unclear D gene. The CDR3 sequence is 10 residues long. The V end lost 5 bases, the J end lost 2 bases, and 3 bases lay between the germline ends. Germline assignment: CDR1 SQVTM and CDR2 ANQGSEA. The CDR3 coding sequence is TGCAGCGTTTCGCAAGAGACCCAGTACTTC. Its translation: CSVSQETQYF.

This clone was picked up a small number of times. This chain uses TRBV4-1 with TRBJ2-1; 9 positions agree with TRBD2. Losses at the gene ends were 4 bases for V and 1 base for J; bases not matched to a gene: 8. Looked up from germline, CDR1 is MGHRA and CDR2 is YSYEKL. The CDR3 spans 17 residues. Written as DNA, the CDR3 is TGCGCCAGCAGCCTAACGACTAGCGGTGCATCCTACAATGAGCAGTTCTTC. It yields the protein CASSLTTSGASYNEQFF.

The gene calls are TRBV4-1 and TRBJ1-1, with 7 bases fitting TRBD1. Per germline, CDR1 MGHRA and CDR2 YSYEKL. This CDR3 has 16 residues. V trimming: 2 bases; J trimming: 0 bases; junction bases outside the gene matches: 6. The CDR3 coding sequence is TGCGCCAGCAGCCAAAAGGGACAGAATATGAACACTGAAGCTTTCTTT. This translates into CASSQKGQNMNTEAFF.

This clone was observed a handful of times. This chain uses TRBV7-6 with TRBJ2-5; no clear D. V was trimmed by 5 bases and J by 0 bases, leaving 4 bases between them. Germline V lookup: CDR1 SGHVS, CDR2 FNYEAQ. The CDR3 has 12 residues. Written as DNA, the CDR3 is TGTGCCAGCAGCCCCAACCAAGAGACCCAGTACTTC. The encoded protein is CASSPNQETQYF. The full variable domain, rest sourced from reference TRBV7-6 and TRBJ2-5, is GAGVSQSPRYKVTKRGQDVALRCDPISGHVSLYWYRQALGQGPEFLTYFNYEAQQDKSGLPNDRFSAERPEGSISTLTIQRTEQRDSAMYRCASSPNQETQYFGPGTRLLVL.

This rearrangement joins TRBV5-1 to TRBJ2-7; D perhaps matches TRBD1 (5 bases). Germline loops: CDR1 SGHRS, CDR2 YFSETQ. Trimming took off 2 bases at V and 1 base at J, with 10 bases between the two ends. CDR3 size: 14 residues. CDR3 sequence (DNA): TGCGCCAGCAGCTTCAGGGTTAGGTCCTACGAGCAGTACTTC. Translated: CASSFRVRSYEQYF.

The V call is TRBV28, the J call TRBJ2-5; D not resolved. The V and J ends lost 2 bases and 3 bases respectively, with 4 bases between them. The germline V gene has CDR1 MDHEN and CDR2 SYDVKM. This CDR3 contains 12 residues. The CDR3 nucleotides read TGTGCCAGCAGTTTACGGGAAGAGACCCAGTACTTC. Its translation: CASSLREETQYF.

The rearrangement joins TRBV2 to TRBJ2-7; 9 bases align to TRBD1. The CDR3 has 14 residues. J lost 2 bases, V lost 5 bases, and 4 bases had no gene match. In germline, CDR1 is SNHLY, CDR2 FYNNEI. The CDR3 DNA reads TGTGCCAGCAGTCGACAGGGGGTGACCTACGAGCAGTACTTC. It encodes CASSRQGVTYEQYF.

In its sample, this clone was seen a few times. The rearrangement links TRBV29-1 to TRBJ1-4; no definite D call. The CDR3 contains 12 residues. V was pared by 4 bases and J by 2 bases, with 5 bases between. Germline CDR1 SQVTM, CDR2 ANQGSEA. The CDR3 here is CSVVGTNEKLFF. The CDR3, as DNA: TGCAGCGTTGTCGGGACTAATGAAAAACTGTTTTTT.

The chain links TRBV7-8 to TRBJ2-7, with 9 bases lining up with TRBD1. V was pared by 4 bases and J by 0 bases, with 4 bases of the junction left unmatched. This CDR3 spans 15 amino acids. Germline lookup yields CDR1 SGHVS and CDR2 FQNEAQ. CDR3 loop: CASSSWGQGSYEQYF. The CDR3 region has the DNA TGTGCCAGCAGCTCGTGGGGACAGGGCTCCTACGAGCAGTACTTC.

This clone showed up just a few times. V and J are TRBV6-1 and TRBJ1-5; D gene uncertain. V was trimmed by 6 bases and J by 3 bases, leaving 12 bases between them. This CDR3 has 14 amino acids. CDR1 and CDR2 (germline): MNHNS, SASEGT. CDR3 sequence: CASSAPDSNQPQHF. CDR3 sequence (DNA): TGTGCCAGCAGCGCCCCGGACTCCAATCAGCCCCAGCATTTT.

The rearrangement links TRBV2 to TRBJ2-3, with D possibly matching TRBD1 (6 bases). Germline lookup yields CDR1 SNHLY and CDR2 FYNNEI. Trimming shortened V by 4 bases and J by 4 bases, and 9 bases separated the two germline ends. The CDR3 sequence is 13 residues long. The CDR3 reads CASSGQDADTQYF. The CDR3 nucleotides are TGTGCCAGCAGTGGACAGGACGCAGATACGCAGTATTTT.

Only a few counts were recorded for this clone. The chain's CDR3 is CASRGTGLSYEQYF. DNA of the CDR3: TGTGCCAGCAGGGGGACAGGCCTCTCCTACGAGCAGTACTTC. The V gene is TRBV6-6, the J gene TRBJ2-7, with 8 bases aligning to TRBD1. The CDR3 consists of 14 residues. CDR1 and CDR2 from the germline V gene are MNHNY and SVGAGI (reference sequence). The ends lost 6 bases at V and 0 bases at J; junction bases unmatched: 4.

The V gene is TRBV11-3, the J gene TRBJ2-2; possible D gene TRBD2, 5 bases. V was trimmed by 4 bases and J by 5 bases, leaving 8 bases between them. This CDR3 has 13 residues. The germline CDR1 and CDR2 sequences are SGHNT and YENEEA. The CDR3 here is CASSSTGTGELFF. DNA of the CDR3: TGTGCCAGCAGCTCGACGGGGACCGGGGAGCTGTTTTTT. Variable domain in full (rest from reference TRBV11-3 and TRBJ2-2): EAGVVQSPRYKIIEKKQPVAFWCNPISGHNTLYWYLQNLGQGPELLIRYENEEAVDDSQLPKDRFSAERLKGVDSTLKIQPAELGDSAVYLCASSSTGTGELFFGEGSRLTVL.

This clone was detected only a few times. The CDR3 DNA is TGTGCCAGCAGTTCCATGTTGGGAGCTGAAGCTTTCTTT. Protein: CASSSMLGAEAFF. The J gene is TRBJ1-1, the V gene TRBV25-1; the D is unclear. V was pared by 5 bases and J by 6 bases, with 13 bases between. This CDR3 has 13 amino acids. Per the germline V gene, CDR1 is MGHDK and CDR2 is SYGVNS.

This clone was counted a few times. The rearrangement joins TRBV5-1 to TRBJ1-2, with D tentatively TRBD1 (6 bases). V shed 4 bases and J shed 0 bases, with 10 bases lying between them. CDR3 length: 14 residues. CDR1 and CDR2 (germline): SGHRS, YFSETQ. The CDR3 spells CASSTQGSNYGYTF. The CDR3 nucleotides read TGCGCCAGCAGCACACAGGGATCTAACTATGGCTACACCTTC.

A few counts support this clone. The rearrangement uses TRBV18 and TRBJ2-1, with D possibly TRBD1 on 6 matching bases. Trimming took 3 bases from V and 5 from J, leaving 11 bases between them. The CDR3 loop spans 14 amino acids. The germline gives CDR1 KGHSH, CDR2 LQKENI. CDR3 nucleotides: TGTGCCAGCTCACCCACCAAGGGGGACAATGAGCAGTTCTTC. Protein: CASSPTKGDNEQFF.